Shown below are 3 T cell receptor beta chains from a single sample sequenced in a study of shared clonotypes between healthy human individuals. TCRdb keeps only in-frame clones here, not all; method: immunoSEQ multiplex PCR. The data hold roughly 2.5 million clones, with approximately 92% observed a single time. The material sequenced was naive CD4+ T cells sorted from blood. Specified subset: CD45RA+ positively selected. Every receptor here comes from a man younger than 30 in good health.

In regard to this clone: Other DNA sequences in this sample translate to the same CDR3. The rearrangement uses TRBV29-1 and TRBJ2-5; D is uncertain. This CDR3 has 10 residues. Germline CDR1 reads SQVTM; CDR2 reads ANQGSEA. The V and J ends lost 6 bases and 2 bases respectively, with 4 bases between them. The CDR3 loop is CSVGQETQYF. CDR3 nucleotides: TGCAGCGTCGGACAAGAGACCCAGTACTTC.

The CDR3 DNA sequence: TGTGCCAGCAGTCCACAGCGGGAGACCCAGTACTTC. It codes for CASSPQRETQYF. The chain joins TRBV6-1 to TRBJ2-5, with a weak D call TRBD2 (5 bases). This CDR3 region has 12 residues. CDR1 and CDR2 from the germline V gene are MNHNS and SASEGT. Trimming pared 5 bases from V and 5 bases from J, leaving 9 bases between.

The chain combines TRBV18 with TRBJ2-1, with 10 bases matching TRBD2. V dropped 3 bases and J dropped 9; count of bases not matched to a gene: 8. Looked up from germline, CDR1 is KGHSH and CDR2 is LQKENI. The CDR3 is made up of 15 amino acids. CDR3 sequence: CASSPPSGSTFEQFF. DNA for the CDR3: TGTGCCAGCTCACCGCCTAGCGGGAGTACTTTTGAGCAGTTCTTC.